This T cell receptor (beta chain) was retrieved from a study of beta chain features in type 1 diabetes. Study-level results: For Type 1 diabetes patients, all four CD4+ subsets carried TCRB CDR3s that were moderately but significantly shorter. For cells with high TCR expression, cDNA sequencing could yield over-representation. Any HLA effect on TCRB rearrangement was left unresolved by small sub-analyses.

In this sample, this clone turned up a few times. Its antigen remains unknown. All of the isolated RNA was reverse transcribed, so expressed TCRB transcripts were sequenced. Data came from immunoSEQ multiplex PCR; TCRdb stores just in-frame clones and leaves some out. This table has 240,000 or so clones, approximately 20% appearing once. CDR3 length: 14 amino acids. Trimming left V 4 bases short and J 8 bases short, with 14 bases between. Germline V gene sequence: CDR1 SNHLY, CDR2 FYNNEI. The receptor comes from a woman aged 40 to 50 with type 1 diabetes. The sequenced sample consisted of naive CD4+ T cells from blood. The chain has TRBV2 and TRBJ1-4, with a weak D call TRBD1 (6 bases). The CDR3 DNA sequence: TGTGCCAGCAGTGTGAACAGGGTAGGGGAAAAACTGTTTTTT. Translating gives CASSVNRVGEKLFF.